These 23 T cell receptor beta chains share one sample of origin, sequenced in a study of early T cells in non-severe SARS-CoV-2 infection. TCRdb re-called the 5' RACE reads through MiXCR, storing one row per CDR3 protein. The data show around 50,000 distinct CDR3 sequences, around 11% seen once. Sequencing was carried out using whole blood. Source of these receptors: an adult who was a healthcare worker with PCR-confirmed SARS-CoV-2 infection or an uninfected control (not recorded which).

This clonotype was detected ten times or more. The chain couples TRBV19 to TRBJ1-2; D gene unclear. Germline assignment: CDR1 LNHDA and CDR2 SQIVND (reference sequence). The V and J ends lost 10 bases and 8 bases respectively, with 14 bases between them. The CDR3 totals 11 residues. Here the CDR3 reads CATKYAPGYTF. The CDR3 coding sequence is TGTGCCACCAAGTACGCGCCGGGCTACACCTTC.

This clonotype was recorded at least ten times. The rearrangement uses TRBV29-1 and TRBJ1-1; no definite D call. CDR1 and CDR2 from the germline V gene are SQVTM and ANQGSEA. The V gene lost 4 bases and the J gene lost 3 bases, with 15 bases spanning the gap. The CDR3 consists of 14 residues. CDR3 nucleotide sequence: TGCAGCGTTGCCATTGTCCCATCTCACACTGAAGCTTTCTTT. Residues: CSVAIVPSHTEAFF.

This clonotype was seen more than once but under ten times. The chain has TRBV9 and TRBJ2-5; no clear D. Trimming removed 1 base at V and 0 bases at J, with 7 bases between. Germline-derived CDR1 and CDR2 are SGDLS and YYNGEE. The CDR3 runs to 14 residues. Here the CDR3 reads CASSVNPYQETQYF. The CDR3 DNA reads TGTGCCAGCAGCGTAAACCCGTACCAAGAGACCCAGTACTTC.

For this clonotype: Given a much more abundant clone one base away, this may be a read error. The V and J genes are TRBV7-3 and TRBJ2-1; 9 nucleotides align to TRBD2. J lost 5 bases, V lost 5 bases, and 4 bases had no gene match. The V gene's germline CDR1 is SGHTA and CDR2 FQGTGA. CDR3 length: 14 amino acids. As DNA, the CDR3 is TGTGCCAGCAGCATGGGACTAGCTCACAATGAGCAGTTCTTC. It codes for CASSMGLAHNEQFF.

This clonotype was observed a handful of times. The chain couples TRBV5-6 to TRBJ2-1; unclear D gene. The CDR3 spans 15 residues. Trimming removed 2 bases from V and 4 bases from J, with 13 bases in between. Germline CDR1 SGHDT, CDR2 YYEEEE. The CDR3 loop is CASSFSRIHYNEQFF. The CDR3 DNA is TGTGCCAGCAGCTTCTCGAGGATCCATTACAATGAGCAGTTCTTC.

A few counts support this clonotype. V is TRBV29-1 and J is TRBJ2-7; D not certain. Per germline, CDR1 SQVTM and CDR2 ANQGSEA. V shed 3 bases and J shed 1 base, with 4 bases lying between them. There are 11 residues in the CDR3. This CDR3 reads CSVDDSYEQYF. The CDR3 bases are TGCAGCGTTGATGATTCCTACGAGCAGTACTTC.

The sample holds many counts of this clonotype. V usage is TRBV6-2 or TRBV6-3 and J usage is TRBJ1-5; perhaps TRBD1 as D (6 bases). The V end lost 5 bases, the J end lost 0 bases, and 11 bases lay between the germline ends. This CDR3 has 15 residues. Germline V gene lookup returns CDR1 MNHEY and CDR2 SVGEGT. CDR3 DNA sequence: TGTGCCAGCAGTCCGACAGGTCGTAGCAATCAGCCCCAGCATTTT. Its translation is CASSPTGRSNQPQHF.

This clonotype was observed at least ten times. This chain uses TRBV20-1 with TRBJ1-3; D not certain. This CDR3 is built from 12 residues. Per the germline V gene, CDR1 is DFQATT and CDR2 is SNEGSKA (reference sequence). The V end lost 5 bases, the J end lost 0 bases, and 5 bases lay between the germline ends. The CDR3 bases are TGCAGTGCTCCGGACTCTGGAAACACCATATATTTT. As protein: CSAPDSGNTIYF.

In its sample, this clonotype was seen a few times. The chain recombines TRBV10-1 with TRBJ2-7; D uncertain. In germline, CDR1 is WNHNN, CDR2 SYGVQD (reference sequence). Trimming took off 7 bases at V and 2 bases at J, with 12 bases between the two ends. The CDR3 loop spans 13 amino acids. The CDR3 protein is CASTRAEPYEQYF. The CDR3 nucleotides read TGCGCCAGCACCCGGGCCGAACCCTACGAGCAGTACTTC.

The chain carries TRBV3-1 and TRBJ1-3; a possible D gene is TRBD1 (5 bases). The length of the CDR3 is 16 residues. Germline CDR1 and CDR2: LGHDT and YNNKEL (reference sequence). V was shortened by 0 bases and J by 1 base, with 10 bases between the two germline ends. The CDR3: CASSQDRGGSGNTIYF. CDR3 coding DNA: TGTGCCAGCAGCCAAGATCGCGGGGGGTCTGGAAACACCATATATTTT.

This clonotype came up a few times. The rearrangement uses TRBV6-6 and TRBJ1-1; possibly TRBD1 for D (6 bases). Trimming took 2 bases from V and 3 from J, leaving 13 bases between them. Germline V gives CDR1 MNHNY, CDR2 SVGAGI (reference sequence). The CDR3 sequence is 15 residues long. The CDR3 is CASSYTGAEYTEAFF. CDR3 coding DNA: TGTGCCAGCAGTTACACGGGGGCAGAGTACACTGAAGCTTTCTTT.

This clonotype was recorded many times. The chain has TRBV7-6 and TRBJ2-7; TRBD1 aligns across 9 bases. CDR1 and CDR2 from the germline V gene are SGHVS and FNYEAQ. The CDR3 runs 14 residues. V lost 5 bases, J lost 2 bases, and 4 bases stayed unmatched. The CDR3 sequence: CASSRDRAAYEQYF. The CDR3 bases are TGTGCCAGCAGCCGGGACAGGGCCGCCTACGAGCAGTACTTC.

This clonotype has more than one count but fewer than ten. The chain couples TRBV29-1 to TRBJ1-5; D might be TRBD1 (5 bases). The length of the CDR3 is 15 residues. Germline CDR1 reads SQVTM; CDR2 reads ANQGSEA. Trimming left V 6 bases short and J 2 bases short, with 17 bases between. The CDR3 reads CSVSRGRDGNQPQHF. In DNA, the CDR3 is TGCAGCGTCTCCCGTGGGCGGGACGGCAATCAGCCCCAGCATTTT.

Many counts were recorded for this clonotype. This chain joins TRBV9 and TRBJ1-5; the D is unclear. V shed 3 bases and J shed 7 bases, with 11 bases lying between them. Germline V CDR1 and CDR2: SGDLS, YYNGEE. The CDR3 length is 13 residues. As DNA, the CDR3 is TGTGCCAGCAGCGCCACTCACGGCCAGCCCCAGCATTTT. It is translated as CASSATHGQPQHF.

This clonotype has ten or more counts. This chain links TRBV20-1 with TRBJ1-4; a weak D match, TRBD1 (6 bases). Germline V gene data show CDR1 as DFQATT and CDR2 as SNEGSKA (reference sequence). V lost 1 base, J lost 8 bases, and 14 bases lay in between. The CDR3 extends over 14 amino acids. The chain's CDR3 is CSARAQGFREKLFF. CDR3 sequence (DNA): TGCAGTGCTAGAGCACAGGGTTTTCGAGAAAAACTGTTTTTT.

This clonotype came up many times. The chain has TRBV11-2 and TRBJ1-2; 9 bases map to TRBD1. This CDR3 comprises 15 residues. The trim removed 6 bases at V and 4 bases at J, leaving 9 bases unmatched. Germline CDR1 SGHAT, CDR2 FQNNGV. The CDR3 here is CASRTGTGPIYGYTF. CDR3 DNA: TGTGCCAGCAGGACCGGGACAGGGCCTATCTATGGCTACACCTTC. Full variable domain (rest looked up from reference TRBV11-2 and TRBJ1-2): EAGVAQSPRYKIIEKRQSVAFWCNPISGHATLYWYQQILGQGPKLLIQFQNNGVVDDSQLPKDRFSAERLKGVDSTLKIQPAKLEDSAVYLCASRTGTGPIYGYTFGSGTRLTVV.

This clonotype came up a few times. Here the CDR3 DNA reads TGTGCCACCAGTGATTTGACTAGCACCGAGCAGTACTTC. It yields the protein CATSDLTSTEQYF. The V gene is TRBV24-1, the J gene TRBJ2-7, with a possible D match to TRBD2 (6 bases). The CDR3 has 13 amino acids. CDR1 and CDR2 from the germline V gene are KGHDR and SFDVKD. V was clipped by 0 bases and J by 6 bases, with 8 bases between them.

This chain links TRBV4-2 with TRBJ2-5, with D possibly matching TRBD2 (5 bases). The V and J ends lost 0 bases and 5 bases respectively, with 10 bases between them. Germline CDR1 reads LGHNA; CDR2 reads YNFKEQ. The CDR3 consists of 14 residues. The DNA for the CDR3 is TGTGCCAGCAGCCAAGATCGATGGAGGGAGACCCAGTACTTC. Translation gives CASSQDRWRETQYF.

This clonotype was counted many times. The rearrangement links TRBV20-1 to TRBJ2-1, with TRBD2 matching 11 bases. The germline gives CDR1 DFQATT, CDR2 SNEGSKA (reference sequence). CDR3 length equals 14 residues. V gave up 3 bases and J gave up 8 bases; unmatched junction bases: 6. CDR3 protein: CSASFSGRVDEQFF. The CDR3, as DNA: TGCAGTGCTAGTTTTAGCGGGAGGGTCGATGAGCAGTTCTTC.

This clonotype was recorded at least ten times. The chain couples TRBV2 to TRBJ1-6; TRBD1 is a possible D gene (6 bases). This CDR3 comprises 14 residues. CDR1 and CDR2 (germline): SNHLY, FYNNEI. V was cut by 8 bases and J by 9 bases, with 17 bases left in between. The CDR3 loop is CASERGKLFSPLHF. CDR3 in DNA: TGTGCCAGCGAAAGGGGGAAGCTATTTTCACCCCTCCACTTT.

The table lists this clonotype with many counts. This chain connects TRBV7-8 to TRBJ2-7, with D possibly TRBD2 on 6 matching bases. Trimming took off 1 base at V and 4 bases at J, with 8 bases between the two ends. The CDR3 runs to 13 residues. Germline V gene data show CDR1 as SGHVS and CDR2 as FQNEAQ. CDR3 DNA sequence: TGTGCCAGCAGCTTAGTGGAGGGGTACGAGCAGTACTTC. Its protein product is CASSLVEGYEQYF.

This clonotype was observed many times. This chain links TRBV29-1 with TRBJ2-3; possibly TRBD1 for D (6 bases). The CDR3 length is 14 residues. V was shortened by 0 bases and J by 2 bases, with 9 bases between the two germline ends. Germline loops: CDR1 SQVTM, CDR2 ANQGSEA. The CDR3: CSVEEQGPTDTQYF. Here the CDR3 DNA reads TGCAGCGTTGAAGAACAGGGTCCCACAGATACGCAGTATTTT.

This clonotype was seen repeatedly, ten times or more. The chain uses TRBV6-6 and TRBJ1-6, with D perhaps TRBD1 (5 bases). The CDR3 contains 14 residues. V shed 8 bases and J shed 10 bases, with 18 bases lying between them. Germline lookup yields CDR1 MNHNY and CDR2 SVGAGI (reference sequence). CDR3 residues: CASALAGHKSPLHF. CDR3 sequence (DNA): TGTGCCAGCGCCCTTGCAGGACACAAATCACCCCTCCACTTT.